This T cell receptor (beta chain) was profiled in a study of blood T cell repertoires in COVID-19. There are 19 residues in the CDR3. Sequenced by immunoSEQ multiplex PCR; TCRdb stores in-frame clones only, minus some. Of about 340,000 clones detected, around 88% appear once; the ten largest clones hold around 7.4%. The chain combines TRBV21-1 with TRBJ1-1; the tabulated D call, TRBD1, remains unverified against the DNA. TRBV21-1 is designated a pseudogene. Source material: peripheral blood. This TCR came from a woman aged 55-70 years with COVID-19, enrolled during active disease. The CDR3 loop is CASSKESSETYRVNTEAFF. The DNA for the CDR3 is TGTGCCAGCAGCAAAGAATCTTCGGAAACCTACAGGGTGAACACTGAAGCTTTCTTT.